These 5 T cell receptor beta chains originate from one sample sequenced in a study of blood T cell repertoires in COVID-19. Some clones are missing from TCRdb's copy, which holds only in-frame ones; the method was immunoSEQ multiplex PCR. The sample includes 200,000 to 300,000 clones, 80% to 90% of them seen just once. The sequenced sample was peripheral blood. The receptors stem from a woman aged 40-49 years who had recovered from COVID-19.

This rearrangement joins TRBV9 to TRBJ2-2; 7 nucleotides match TRBD2. The V segment lost 3 bases and the J segment 5 bases; nucleotides outside the gene matches: 7. The germline CDR1 and CDR2 sequences are SGDLS and YYNGEE. This CDR3 is 15 amino acids long. CDR3 DNA: TGTGCCAGCAGCGCCCCCGGGACTATTACCGGGGAGCTGTTTTTT. This sequence encodes CASSAPGTITGELFF.

The rearrangement links TRBV7-8 to TRBJ2-1; TRBD1 might be the D (5 bases). CDR3 length equals 15 residues. V was pared by 4 bases and J by 4 bases, with 14 bases between. Germline CDR1 and CDR2: SGHVS and FQNEAQ. The DNA for the CDR3 is TGTGCCAGCAGCTCCTCAGGGCGATATTACAATGAGCAGTTCTTC. This encodes CASSSSGRYYNEQFF.

The V and J genes are TRBV6-6 and TRBJ1-1, with 11 bases lining up with TRBD1. V trimming: 5 bases; J trimming: 4 bases; junction bases outside the gene matches: 12. CDR1 and CDR2 from the germline V gene are MNHNY and SVGAGI (reference sequence). CDR3 length equals 17 residues. Here the CDR3 DNA reads TGTGCCAGCAGTCCAGGGGGGACAGGGGGTCGGGGCACTGAAGCTTTCTTT. Translating it yields CASSPGGTGGRGTEAFF.

The chain links TRBV30 to TRBJ1-4; D is ambiguous. Germline V gene sequence: CDR1 GTSNPN, CDR2 SVGIG (reference sequence). V shed 3 bases and J shed 2 bases, with 16 bases lying between them. The CDR3 consists of 16 residues. Written as DNA, the CDR3 is TGTGCCTGGAGCATCGTAGAACAGCTTACTAATGAAAAACTGTTTTTT. Its translation is CAWSIVEQLTNEKLFF. Looking up the rest from reference TRBV30 and TRBJ1-4 gives the full variable domain: SQTIHQWPATLVQPVGSPLSLECTVEGTSNPNLYWYRQAAGRGLQLLFYSVGIGQISSEVPQNLSASRPQDRQFILSSKKLLLSDSGFYLCAWSIVEQLTNEKLFFGSGTQLSVL.

This clone occurred a few times. This rearrangement joins TRBV5-1 to TRBJ1-5; maybe TRBD1 (5 bases). Trimming stripped 0 bases from V and 6 bases from J, with 7 bases between. There are 13 residues in the CDR3. CDR1 and CDR2 from the germline V gene are SGHRS and YFSETQ. CDR3 nucleotide sequence: TGCGCCAGCAGCTTGGAAGGGGTTCAGCCCCAGCATTTT. Translation: CASSLEGVQPQHF.